This T cell receptor beta chain appears in the sequencing data of a study of neurological immune-mediated disorders (dated by TCRdb to about 2019). Concerning the study at large: Using UMI-based sequencing, the study compared peripheral blood TCR-beta repertoires from patients with HTLV-I-associated myelopathy (HAM/TSP), patients with multiple sclerosis, and healthy controls. Alongside PBMC samples, the set of some 98 TCR-beta libraries contained longitudinal samples, technical triplicates, and paired CD4+ and CD8+ T-cell subsets that had been sorted. Each longitudinal HAM/TSP and healthy donor was sampled at 3 time-points spaced at roughly 3-40 month intervals. The cohort included 60 to 70 subjects: about 15 with HAM/TSP, roughly 34 with multiple sclerosis, and 20 or so healthy controls. Results and caveats for the whole study, not just this receptor: Across subjects, expanded clones never shared an identical CDR3 amino acid sequence, which suggests that the TCR-beta repertoires in every group were private. TCR clonal expansion was greatest in HAM/TSP patients and smallest in MS patients, who ranked below even healthy controls.

cDNA synthesis used template-switch 5'RACE with a primer carrying a 10-nucleotide random unique molecular identifier tagging each TCR transcript. Each sequencing run produced over 160 million TCR-beta sequences covering 15-18 subjects. Total RNA was extracted with the RNeasy kit. The KAPA Real-time Library Amplification kit was used to amplify TCR-beta VDJ regions with primers for the TCR constant region and the 5'RACE anchor. A first PCR added sample indexes and Illumina adaptors, after which a second PCR increased the library yield. After Ampure bead purification, the TCR product of roughly 650 bp was size-selected on a 2% E-gel SizeSelection system. Before pooling, library quality was checked on a Bioanalyzer, concentration was measured with Qubit, and libraries were quantified with the Kapa Library Quantification kit. An Illumina HiSeq 2500 was used to sequence the libraries paired-end at 2 x 150 bp. To increase sequence diversity, about 25-31% phiX was spiked into each library pool. The authors' analysis ran thus. The UMI-based MiGEC pipeline processed quality-filtered reads and removed over 80% of raw TCR sequences during error correction. VDJ genes were aligned to IMGT germline references, and clonotypes were defined by unique CDR3 amino acid sequence plus V-J genes. Clonal expansion, Shannon diversity, and CDR3 relatedness (CalcPairwiseDistances, ClusterSamples) were evaluated with VDJtools, and phylogenetic trees were built with CLCbio workbench. A clone was classed as expanded if it had 8 or more unique UMIs, a cutoff based on coefficient-of-variation modelling across technical triplicates. TCRdb itself trimmed the public reads at Q25 with fastp, ran MiXCR and retained productive beta chains. Entries that share a CDR3 protein sequence are merged under the most common genes and DNA. TCRdb's processing, not the study's, gives the V and J calls here. Recorded for this sample are 85,000 to 110,000 distinct CDR3 sequences; less than 14% of them occurred a single time. Around 3.1% of the sample goes to the ten largest clones.

This clonotype was picked up many times. Its antigen is still unknown. Base qualities were left out, and no much larger clone turns up one base away. This specimen's time point label, per the study, means: longitudinal time-point 3. For unsorted PBMC libraries, 2 million PBMCs were used after storage in RNAlater at -80 degrees C until RNA extraction. Peripheral blood underwent Ficoll-Hypaque density gradient centrifugation to isolate PBMCs, which were then cryopreserved in liquid nitrogen. Inclusive of the bounding cysteine and phenylalanine, the CDR3 is 14 residues long. Of the read, only the CDR3 DNA is kept; its 42 bases are in frame from base 1. CDR1 and CDR2, per the germline V gene (reference sequence), are DFQATT and SNEGSKA. V was cut back by 4 bases and J by 2 bases, leaving a gap of 15 bases between them.

The source of this sequence is a female donor with HTLV-1-associated myelopathy (HAM/TSP). Sequencing used PBMCs. The chain was built from TRBV20-1 and TRBJ2-7; the best D guess is TRBD2, with 5 bases matching. For the CDR3, the sequence is CSANGPGSPYEQYF. In nucleotide form, the sequence is TGCAGTGCTAATGGTCCGGGAAGCCCCTACGAGCAGTACTTC.